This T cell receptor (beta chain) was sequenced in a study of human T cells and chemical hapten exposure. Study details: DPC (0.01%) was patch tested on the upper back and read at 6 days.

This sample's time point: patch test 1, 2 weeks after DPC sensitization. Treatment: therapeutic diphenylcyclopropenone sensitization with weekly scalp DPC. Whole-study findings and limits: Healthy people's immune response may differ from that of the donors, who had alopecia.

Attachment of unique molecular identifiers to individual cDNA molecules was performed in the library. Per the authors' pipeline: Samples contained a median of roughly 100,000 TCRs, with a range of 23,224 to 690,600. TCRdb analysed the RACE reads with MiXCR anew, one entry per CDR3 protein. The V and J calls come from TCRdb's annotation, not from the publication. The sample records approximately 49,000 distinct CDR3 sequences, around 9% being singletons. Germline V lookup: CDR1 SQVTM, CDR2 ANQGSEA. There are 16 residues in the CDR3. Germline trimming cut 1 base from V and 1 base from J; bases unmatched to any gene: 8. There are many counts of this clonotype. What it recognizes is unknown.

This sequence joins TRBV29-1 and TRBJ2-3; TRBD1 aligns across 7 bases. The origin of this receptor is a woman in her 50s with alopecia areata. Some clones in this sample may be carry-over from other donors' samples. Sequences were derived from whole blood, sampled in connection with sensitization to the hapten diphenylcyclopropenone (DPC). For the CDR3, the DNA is TGCAGCGTTGAAGGTTGGGGACAGACTGGCACAGATACGCAGTATTTT. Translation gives CSVEGWGQTGTDTQYF.